The clone carrying this T cell receptor (beta chain) was counted a few times. Its matching antigen is unknown. After removal of 6 bases from V and 7 bases from J, the junction contained 9 bases not matched to a gene. The CDR3 contains 15 residues. The data stem from a study of blood T cells in healthy people across ages. Study at large: Template switching picked up about one barcoded beta molecule for each two T cells.

Whole-study findings and limits: When set beside aged donors, long-lived donors presented more naive CD4+ cells and higher diversity. Getting older went along with TCR beta diversity per million T cells dropping roughly linearly.

A second about 7 to 12 cycle PCR used barcoded and J-beta primers. From each sample, at least 2.5 million paired-end reads containing CDR3 were obtained. Each CDR3 protein gets one entry after TCRdb re-called the 5' RACE reads with MiXCR. The sample lists hundreds of thousands of distinct CDR3 sequences, roughly half occurring once. This TCR came from a woman aged 80 or older in good health. Sequencing was performed on blood. The J gene is TRBJ2-3, the V gene TRBV12-3 or TRBV12-4; 11 positions match TRBD1. This CDR3 reads CASSPPGQGANTQYF. The CDR3 bases are TGTGCCAGCAGCCCACCTGGACAGGGGGCAAATACGCAGTATTTT.